Following are 31 T cell receptor beta chains from one sample sequenced in a study of cytomegalovirus exposure and HLA in healthy donors. PCR amplification relied on 60 Vbeta primers (plus 13 Jbeta primers). Profiling relied on immunoSEQ multiplex PCR, and the TCRdb table lists in-frame clones only, not all of them. The sample contains fewer than 150,000 clones, around 78% of which appear only once. Sequencing was done on a sample of PBMCs. These receptors all stem from a woman between 40 and 50 years old in good health and CMV-seropositive.

This chain links TRBV27 with TRBJ2-7, with 8 bases matching TRBD1. After removal of 3 bases from V and 0 bases from J, the junction contained 10 bases not matched to a gene. Germline CDR1 is MNHEY and CDR2 is SMNVEV (reference sequence). The CDR3 totals 17 residues. The chain's CDR3 is CASSLRTQGATSYEQYF. The CDR3 nucleotides read TGTGCCAGCAGTTTGAGGACTCAGGGGGCTACCTCCTACGAGCAGTACTTC.

The genes are TRBV9 and TRBJ2-2; TRBD2 is a possible D gene (5 bases). V lost 0 bases to trimming and J lost 5 bases, with 14 bases between them. CDR1 is SGDLS and CDR2 is YYNGEE in the germline V gene. This CDR3 has 16 amino acids. The CDR3 loop reads CASSVDPGRETGELFF. The DNA for the CDR3 is TGTGCCAGCAGCGTAGATCCGGGAAGGGAAACCGGGGAGCTGTTTTTT. Drawing the rest from reference TRBV9 and TRBJ2-2, the complete variable domain is DSGVTQTPKHLITATGQRVTLRCSPRSGDLSVYWYQQSLDQGLQFLIQYYNGEERAKGNILERFSAQQFPDLHSELNLSSLELGDSALYFCASSVDPGRETGELFFGEGSRLTVL.

A single count supports this clone. The V and J genes are TRBV11-2 and TRBJ2-5; TRBD2 is a possible D gene (6 bases). The closer fit of TRBJ2-7 to the DNA end suggests the J call may be wrong. This CDR3 has 16 residues. CDR1 is SGHAT and CDR2 is FQNNGV in the germline V gene. The CDR3 region is CASSSGLRGRPSEQYF. CDR3 sequence (DNA): TGTGCCAGCAGCTCCGGACTAAGGGGAAGACCCTCCGAGCAGTACTTC.

The V and J genes are TRBV19 and TRBJ2-2, with D possibly being TRBD1 (5 bases). Germline loops: CDR1 LNHDA, CDR2 SQIVND (reference sequence). Trimming pared 3 bases from V and 11 bases from J, leaving 25 bases between. The CDR3 covers 17 residues. CDR3 sequence: CASSMLPTAGFTSELFF. The CDR3 nucleotides read TGTGCCAGTAGTATGCTCCCGACAGCTGGGTTTACCTCCGAGCTGTTTTTT.

This clone was detected only a few times. The chain recombines TRBV7-2 with TRBJ1-5, with D hard to call. V gave up 4 bases and J gave up 6 bases, with 10 bases separating them. This CDR3 has 13 residues. Looked up from germline, CDR1 is SGHTA and CDR2 is FQGNSA. CDR3 nucleotides: TGTGCCAGCAGCTGGCGAGAGGGTCAGCCCCAGCATTTT. This translates into CASSWREGQPQHF.

This clone was observed once. As DNA, the CDR3 is TGTGCCAGCAGTCCAGGGGGTAACTACAATGAGCAGTTCTTC. It encodes CASSPGGNYNEQFF. J is TRBJ2-1 and V is TRBV2; 7 bases agree with TRBD1. Trimming took 5 bases from V and 3 from J; bases not matched to a gene: 4. The CDR3 is 14 amino acids. CDR1 and CDR2 from the germline V gene are SNHLY and FYNNEI.

V usage is TRBV2 and J usage is TRBJ2-7; possibly TRBD1 for D (7 bases). Germline CDR1 reads SNHLY; CDR2 reads FYNNEI. The CDR3 is 13 amino acids. Trimming pared 8 bases from V and 7 bases from J, leaving 18 bases between. In nucleotides, the CDR3 is TGTGCCAGCCTGTTGGAGGGGGCGGTTGAGCAGTACTTC. This codes for CASLLEGAVEQYF.

This rearrangement joins TRBV5-1 to TRBJ2-5; D may be TRBD2 (5 bases). This CDR3 is built from 13 residues. With 4 bases removed from V and 5 bases from J, the gap between germline ends came to 12 bases. Germline CDR1 reads SGHRS; CDR2 reads YFSETQ. Here the CDR3 DNA reads TGCGCCAGCAGCAACCGGGATGGGGAGACCCAGTACTTC. Translating it yields CASSNRDGETQYF.

This clone is a singleton in its sample. The chain carries TRBV5-4 and TRBJ2-1; 14 bases match TRBD2. Trimming at V came to 4 bases and at J to 6 bases, leaving 3 bases not matched to a gene. The CDR3 runs 15 residues. The V gene's germline CDR1 is SGHNT and CDR2 YYREEE (reference sequence). The CDR3 DNA is TGTGCCAGCAGCAGACTAGCGGGAGGGTTCAATGAGCAGTTCTTC. It yields the protein CASSRLAGGFNEQFF.

The chain recombines TRBV2 with TRBJ1-5; D may be TRBD1 (6 bases). Between the trimmed V and J ends, which lost 6 bases and 2 bases, there was a span of 14 bases. The CDR3 extends over 15 amino acids. Germline CDR1 reads SNHLY; CDR2 reads FYNNEI. This CDR3 reads CASRRGHGGNQPQHF. In nucleotides, the CDR3 is TGTGCCAGCAGGCGGGGGCATGGGGGCAATCAGCCCCAGCATTTT.

The chain employs TRBV9 and TRBJ2-5; perhaps TRBD1 as D (6 bases). Trimming pared 1 base from V and 0 bases from J, leaving 7 bases between. Germline-derived CDR1 and CDR2 are SGDLS and YYNGEE. The CDR3 covers 14 residues. CDR3 DNA sequence: TGTGCCAGCAGCGTATCAGGGGACCAAGAGACCCAGTACTTC. Translating it yields CASSVSGDQETQYF.

The table lists this clone with a few counts. The chain's CDR3 is CASSLGRYSGANVLTF. The CDR3 DNA sequence: TGCGCCAGCAGCTTGGGCAGGTACTCTGGGGCCAACGTCCTGACTTTC. The chain joins TRBV5-1 to TRBJ2-6; no firm D call. V lost 0 bases and J lost 0, with 7 bases in between. From germline, CDR1 is SGHRS and CDR2 YFSETQ. This CDR3 has 16 amino acids. Full variable domain (missing parts from reference TRBV5-1 and TRBJ2-6): KAGVTQTPRYLIKTRGQQVTLSCSPISGHRSVSWYQQTPGQGLQFLFEYFSETQRNKGNFPGRFSGRQFSNSRSEMNVSTLELGDSALYLCASSLGRYSGANVLTFGAGSRLTVL.

The V and J genes are TRBV27 and TRBJ2-3; D is ambiguous. The germline V and J ends were trimmed by 6 bases and 2 bases, with 9 bases remaining between them. The CDR3 length is 13 residues. The germline gives CDR1 MNHEY, CDR2 SMNVEV (reference sequence). This chain's CDR3 is CASSKPYTDTQYF. In nucleotides, the CDR3 is TGTGCCAGCAGCAAACCCTACACAGATACGCAGTATTTT.

The genes are TRBV29-1 and TRBJ1-2, with D unclear. The V gene lost 1 base and the J gene lost 7 bases, with 13 bases spanning the gap. CDR3 size: 13 residues. Germline CDR1 and CDR2: SQVTM and ANQGSEA. CDR3 protein: CSVEGQVLSGYTF. Here the CDR3 DNA reads TGCAGCGTTGAAGGGCAGGTCCTCAGTGGCTACACCTTC. Looking up the rest from reference TRBV29-1 and TRBJ1-2 gives the full variable domain: SAVISQKPSRDICQRGTSLTIQCQVDSQVTMMFWYRQQPGQSLTLIATANQGSEATYESGFVIDKFPISRPNLTFSTLTVSNMSPEDSSIYLCSVEGQVLSGYTFGSGTRLTVV.

The chain combines TRBV10-3 with TRBJ1-5; 8 nucleotides align to TRBD1. This CDR3 has 14 amino acids. The germline V gene has CDR1 ENHRY and CDR2 SYGVKD. The V segment lost 4 bases and the J segment 6 bases; nucleotides outside the gene matches: 5. The CDR3 sequence is CAISGGTGGQPQHF. CDR3 DNA: TGTGCCATCAGTGGAGGGACAGGAGGTCAGCCCCAGCATTTT.

This clone came up a few times. The V and J genes are TRBV5-5 and TRBJ1-1, with a possible D match to TRBD1 (6 bases). Germline V lookup: CDR1 SGHKS, CDR2 YYEKEE (reference sequence). Trimming removed 5 bases at V and 2 bases at J, with 13 bases between. This CDR3 has 14 residues. The CDR3, as DNA: TGTGCCAGCAGTCGCGGACAGCGAAACACTGAAGCTTTCTTT. It yields the protein CASSRGQRNTEAFF.

The rearrangement links TRBV28 to TRBJ1-4; 7 positions agree with TRBD1. The trim removed 5 bases at V and 8 bases at J, leaving 20 bases unmatched. The CDR3 is 18 residues long. Germline CDR1 and CDR2: MDHEN and SYDVKM. DNA for the CDR3: TGTGCCAGCAGTCCGCCGCGTGGGACAGAAAAAGGGTGGGAAAAACTGTTTTTT. Protein: CASSPPRGTEKGWEKLFF.

V and J are TRBV11-2 and TRBJ2-1; D is possibly TRBD2 (6 bases). CDR1 is SGHAT and CDR2 is FQNNGV in the germline V gene. With 1 base removed from V and 9 bases from J, the gap between germline ends came to 13 bases. This CDR3 has 14 amino acids. CDR3 in amino acids: CASSLVVRGGEQFF. The CDR3 nucleotides read TGTGCCAGCAGCTTAGTAGTTCGGGGAGGTGAGCAGTTCTTC.

V gene TRBV5-4 combines with J gene TRBJ2-7, with TRBD1 as a possible D gene (6 bases). Germline CDR1 and CDR2: SGHNT and YYREEE (reference sequence). V gave up 4 bases and J gave up 0 bases, with 11 bases separating them. The length of the CDR3 is 14 residues. In DNA, the CDR3 is TGTGCCAGCAGCAACCAAGGGGGCTCCTACGAGCAGTACTTC. This translates into CASSNQGGSYEQYF.

The CDR3 spells CASSSGPPYEQYF. CDR3 nucleotide sequence: TGTGCCAGCTCCAGCGGGCCCCCCTACGAGCAGTACTTC. The chain is built from TRBV18 and TRBJ2-7; a weak D match, TRBD2 (6 bases). The CDR3 consists of 13 residues. Germline loops: CDR1 KGHSH, CDR2 LQKENI. Trimming left V 6 bases short and J 2 bases short, with 11 bases between.

The rearrangement links TRBV2 to TRBJ1-1; 7 positions agree with TRBD1. The CDR3 is 14 amino acids. The V gene's germline CDR1 is SNHLY and CDR2 FYNNEI. The junction had 6 bases not matched to a gene; V was cut back by 3 bases and J by 5 bases. CDR3: CASSDQGEWTEAFF. The CDR3, as DNA: TGTGCCAGCAGTGACCAGGGGGAGTGGACTGAAGCTTTCTTT. The full variable domain, completed using reference TRBV2 and TRBJ1-1, is EPEVTQTPSHQVTQMGQEVILRCVPISNHLYFYWYRQILGQKVEFLVSFYNNEISEKSEIFDDQFSVERPDGSNFTLKIRSTKLEDSAMYFCASSDQGEWTEAFFGQGTRLTVV.

The chain couples TRBV6-1 to TRBJ1-1; 8 bases line up with TRBD1. This CDR3 comprises 14 residues. Germline trimming cut 7 bases from V and 0 bases from J; bases unmatched to any gene: 4. CDR1 and CDR2 (germline): MNHNS, SASEGT. CDR3 amino acids: CASTRTGLNTEAFF. The CDR3 coding sequence is TGTGCCAGCACTCGGACAGGGCTGAACACTGAAGCTTTCTTT.

This chain uses TRBV28 with TRBJ2-3; 9 bases agree with TRBD2. CDR1 is MDHEN, CDR2 SYDVKM, per germline. This CDR3 has 17 residues. V shed 7 bases and J 3 bases; nucleotides not matched to a gene: 14. The CDR3 bases are TGTGCCAGCACCTATAGCGGGAGTTTTCCAGGTACAGATACGCAGTATTTT. Residues: CASTYSGSFPGTDTQYF.

This clone was detected once. Written as DNA, the CDR3 is TGCGCCAGCATCGAACCGACCCATGGACAGGGCGGGTATGGCTACACCTTC. Its translation is CASIEPTHGQGGYGYTF. The chain joins TRBV10-2 to TRBJ1-2, with 8 positions matching TRBD1. The germline gives CDR1 WSHSY, CDR2 SAAADI. V was clipped by 7 bases and J by 5 bases; unmatched bases: 18. This CDR3 comprises 17 residues.

The sample holds a few counts of this clone. The chain is built from TRBV19 and TRBJ1-5; 9 bases line up with TRBD1. This CDR3 spans 14 amino acids. Germline V gene data show CDR1 as LNHDA and CDR2 as SQIVND (reference sequence). Trimming took 5 bases from V and 7 from J; bases not matched to a gene: 6. The CDR3 region is CASSEQGARQPQHF. CDR3 coding DNA: TGTGCCAGTAGTGAACAGGGGGCCCGGCAGCCCCAGCATTTT.

The chain carries TRBV27 and TRBJ2-3; TRBD2 aligns across 14 bases. V lost 8 bases to trimming and J lost 6 bases; unmatched junction nucleotides: 4. In germline, CDR1 is MNHEY, CDR2 SMNVEV (reference sequence). The CDR3 is made up of 14 amino acids. This CDR3 reads CASGTSGRGDTQYF. Here the CDR3 DNA reads TGTGCCAGCGGGACTAGCGGGAGAGGGGATACGCAGTATTTT.

This chain links TRBV7-9 with TRBJ2-2, with 9 bases identical to TRBD1. V lost 5 bases, J lost 8 bases, and 6 bases stayed unmatched. The CDR3 sequence is 14 residues long. Germline loops: CDR1 SEHNR, CDR2 FQNEAQ (reference sequence). CDR3 sequence: CASSRQGVSGELFF. The CDR3 nucleotides are TGTGCCAGCAGCCGACAGGGGGTGTCGGGGGAGCTGTTTTTT. The whole variable domain, remainder taken from reference TRBV7-9 and TRBJ2-2, is DTGVSQNPRHKITKRGQNVTFRCDPISEHNRLYWYRQTLGQGPEFLTYFQNEAQLEKSRLLSDRFSAERPKGSFSTLEIQRTEQGDSAMYLCASSRQGVSGELFFGEGSRLTVL.

Only a few counts were recorded for this clone. The rearrangement joins TRBV25-1 to TRBJ2-5; perhaps TRBD1 as D (6 bases). The CDR3 contains 13 residues. CDR1 is MGHDK and CDR2 is SYGVNS in the germline V gene. The V end lost 6 bases, the J end lost 5 bases, and 13 bases lay between the germline ends. CDR3 residues: CASSLGHGETQYF. In DNA form, the CDR3 reads TGTGCCAGCAGCTTGGGACACGGGGAGACCCAGTACTTC. Supplemented by reference TRBV25-1 and TRBJ2-5, the full variable domain reads EADIYQTPRYLVIGTGKKITLECSQTMGHDKMYWYQQDPGMELHLIHYSYGVNSTEKGDLSSESTVSRIRTEHFPLTLESARPSHTSQYLCASSLGHGETQYFGPGTRLLVL.

The V gene is TRBV15, the J gene TRBJ2-7; 13 nucleotides match TRBD2. Germline CDR1 is LNHNV and CDR2 is YYDKDF (reference sequence). J gave up 3 bases and V 1 base, and 0 bases lay outside the gene matches. The CDR3 runs 15 residues. In DNA, the CDR3 is TGTGCCACCAGCAGAGGGACTAGCGGGAGCTACGAGCAGTACTTC. Its protein product is CATSRGTSGSYEQYF.

The DNA of the CDR3 is TGTGCCATCAGTGAGCGAGCGGGCGGGATGAACAATGAGCAGTTCTTC. Translating gives CAISERAGGMNNEQFF. The chain employs TRBV10-3 and TRBJ2-1, with a possible D match to TRBD2 (6 bases). CDR3 length: 16 residues. The germline V gene encodes CDR1 ENHRY and CDR2 SYGVKD. Trimming removed 2 bases from V and 5 bases from J, with 16 bases in between.

This chain links TRBV6-5 with TRBJ2-1; TRBD2 might be the D (5 bases). The germline V and J ends were trimmed by 0 bases and 7 bases, with 10 bases remaining between them. CDR1 and CDR2 from the germline V gene are MNHEY and SVGAGI. The CDR3 totals 14 residues. CDR3 sequence: CASSYSGWENEQFF. The CDR3 DNA reads TGTGCCAGCAGTTACTCTGGTTGGGAGAATGAGCAGTTCTTC.